The clone carrying this TCR beta chain has at least ten counts. Its antigen is currently unknown. 5'RACE, which relied on constant-segment primers, yielded TCR alpha and TCR beta cDNA libraries carrying sample barcodes and UMIs. From the 5' RACE reads, TCRdb called clonotypes with MiXCR, one entry per CDR3 protein. The table shows roughly 130,000 distinct CDR3 sequences, with more than 15% occurring only once. This sample was taken from a study of T-cell memory formation after mild COVID-19. Findings and limits, study-wide: Contracting clones, day 15 to 85, had balanced CD4/CD8, and later expanders favored CD4+. Cross-reactive memory appears to have joined, as suggested by some responding clones showing up in pre-infection memory. The main location of contracting CD4+ clones was CM and EM, and that of contracting CD8+ clones was EMRA.

This receptor was taken from a man between 18 and 35 years old who had mild COVID-19 (a few samples of this study predate the infection). Cell type and time point are not known. The specimen sequenced was PBMCs or a T cell subset sorted from them (not recorded which).

The CDR3 loop is CASSRDLNTGELFF. CDR3 DNA sequence: TGTGCCAGCAGTCGGGACCTCAACACCGGGGAGCTGTTTTTT. This sequence joins TRBV6-5 and TRBJ2-2; tentatively, D is TRBD1 or TRBD2 (5 bases each). CDR1 is MNHEY and CDR2 is SVGAGI in the germline V gene. The germline V and J ends were trimmed by 5 bases and 2 bases, with 9 bases remaining between them. The CDR3 loop spans 14 amino acids.